These T cell receptor beta chains were read from a single sample in a study of shared clonotypes between healthy human individuals. Libraries were prepared by immunoSEQ multiplex PCR; TCRdb keeps only in-frame clonotypes and omits some of them. Of hundreds of thousands of clones in the sample, less than 96% are singletons; the top ten hold roughly 0.06%. Sequencing input: naive CD4+ T cells sorted from blood. The receptors come from a woman aged 25-40 years in good health. CDR3s include the opening cysteine and the closing phenylalanine or tryptophan. Fields, in order: J gene, V gene, D gene, clone size, CDR3 length, CDR3 DNA, CDR3 protein. D genes are given only for firm matches. Expanded clones are given a class, and other clones once, few, many or no size at all.

TRBJ2-7,TRBV28,.,.,15,TGTGCCAGCAGTATATCCGGGGAGATGCCTTACGAGCAGTACTTC,CASSISGEMPYEQYF
TRBJ2-1,TRBV5-1,.,.,15,TGCGCCAGCAGCTTGGACTTGGTATCCAGACTTGAGCAGTTCTTC,CASSLDLVSRLEQFF
TRBJ2-1,TRBV6-6,TRBD2,.,15,TGTGCCAGCAGTTACGGACTAGCGGGAAACAATGAGCAGTTCTTC,CASSYGLAGNNEQFF
TRBJ2-4,TRBV29-1,TRBD1,.,18,TGCAGCGTTGCGACAGGGCGAGGGCGAATTAATGCCAAAAACATTCAGTACTTC,CSVATGRGRINAKNIQYF
TRBJ1-2,TRBV5-1,.,.,14,TGCGCCAGCAGCTTGGCGGGAGCTAACTATGGCTACACCTTC,CASSLAGANYGYTF
TRBJ2-1,TRBV6-6,.,.,15,TGTGCCACCTGGCCCGCCGAAGCAGGTGCGAATGAGCAGTTCTTC,CATWPAEAGANEQFF
TRBJ2-7,TRBV6-6,TRBD2,.,13,TGTGCCAGCAGCCCTAGCGGGAAGTACGAGCAGTACTTC,CASSPSGKYEQYF
TRBJ2-3,TRBV7-9,TRBD2,.,17,TGTGCCAGCATCAGGCCTAGCGGGACTCGGACCTCAGATACGCAGTATTTT,CASIRPSGTRTSDTQYF
TRBJ2-7,TRBV2,TRBD2,.,17,TGTGCCAGCGCCCCCCTGGGGAGCGGGAGGAGCTCCTACGAGCAGTACTTC,CASAPLGSGRSSYEQYF
TRBJ1-1,TRBV10-3,.,.,15,TGTGCCATCAGTGAGTTGGAGGGCGCGAACACTGAAGCTTTCTTT,CAISELEGANTEAFF
TRBJ1-5,TRBV19,.,.,14,TGTGCCAGTAGTATTGGGGGGAAAGACCAGCCCCAGCATTTT,CASSIGGKDQPQHF
TRBJ1-1,TRBV28,.,once,16,TGTGCCAGCAGTTTTTTAGGGATTAGGATGAACACTGAAGCTTTCTTT,CASSFLGIRMNTEAFF
TRBJ1-5,TRBV2,.,.,11,TGTGCCAGCAGTCTCAATCAGCCCCAGCATTTT,CASSLNQPQHF
TRBJ2-3,TRBV25-1,.,.,16,TGTGCCAGCACCCGAGGTGGACTAGGGGGAGGAGATACGCAGTATTTT,CASTRGGLGGGDTQYF
TRBJ1-4,TRBV18,TRBD1,.,14,TGTGCCAGCTCACCCGACAGGGGGGGTGAAAAACTGTTTTTT,CASSPDRGGEKLFF
TRBJ2-1,TRBV2,.,once,14,TGTGCCAGCAGGCGTCAGAGTATGGGCGGTGAGCAGTTCTTC,CASRRQSMGGEQFF
TRBJ2-1,TRBV19,.,.,17,TGTGCCAGTAGTATTGTTTACGTCGGGGGACGGGACAATGAGCAGTTCTTC,CASSIVYVGGRDNEQFF
TRBJ1-1,TRBV9,.,.,13,TGTGCCAGCAGCGTAGGGTACGGGACTGAAGCTTTCTTT,CASSVGYGTEAFF
TRBJ2-3,TRBV5-5,.,.,13,TGTGCCAGCAGCTTGCCCAGCACAGATACGCAGTATTTT,CASSLPSTDTQYF
TRBJ2-3,TRBV6-1,.,.,13,TGTGCCAGCAGCCTGGGGATTGGCGATACGCAGTATTTT,CASSLGIGDTQYF
TRBJ2-7,TRBV28,TRBD2,.,15,TGTGCCAGCAGACCTGAAGCGGGAGCTACCTACGAGCAGTACTTC,CASRPEAGATYEQYF
TRBJ2-5,TRBV7-9,TRBD2,.,18,TGTGCCAGCCGACCGTGGACTAGCGGGGACAGCCGGAGGGAGACCCAGTACTTC,CASRPWTSGDSRRETQYF
TRBJ1-5,TRBV6-5,.,.,14,TGTGCCAGCAGTTACGGGTGGGGCAATCAGCCCCAGCATTTT,CASSYGWGNQPQHF
TRBJ2-3,TRBV29-1,TRBD1,once,15,TGCAGCGCTGACGGCACGACAGGGATGAGAGATACGCAGTATTTT,CSADGTTGMRDTQYF
TRBJ2-6,TRBV5-1,.,.,17,TGCGCCAGCAGCTTGGTGGAAATTAGCTCTGGGGCCAACGTCCTGACTTTC,CASSLVEISSGANVLTF
TRBJ2-1,TRBV5-1,.,.,11,TGCGCCAGCAGCTCGAATGGGGAGCAGTTCTTC,CASSSNGEQFF
TRBJ1-1,TRBV28,TRBD1,.,13,TGTGCCAGCTACCGGGACAGGGGGTCTGAAGCTTTCTTT,CASYRDRGSEAFF
TRBJ1-2,TRBV9,.,.,15,TGTGCCAGCAGCGTAGGGGCAGACCCACCGCATGGCTACACCTTC,CASSVGADPPHGYTF
TRBJ1-4,TRBV6-1,.,.,12,TGTGCCAGCACCCGGCATAGGGAAAAACTGTTTTTT,CASTRHREKLFF
TRBJ2-2,TRBV27,.,.,17,TGTGCCAGCAGTTTATCGGCCTACCCCTCGAACACCGGGGAGCTGTTTTTT,CASSLSAYPSNTGELFF
TRBJ1-4,TRBV6-1,TRBD1,.,17,TGTGCCAGCAGTGCGGGACAGGGGGCGCCGCCTAATGAAAAACTGTTTTTT,CASSAGQGAPPNEKLFF
TRBJ1-2,TRBV18,.,.,17,TGTGCCAGCTCACCACCGGCCTCCGGGGGCGGGGGCTATGGCTACACCTTC,CASSPPASGGGGYGYTF
TRBJ2-1,TRBV29-1,TRBD2,.,13,TGCAGCGTTGCCCGGGACTATTATATTGAGCAGTTCTTC,CSVARDYYIEQFF
TRBJ2-7,TRBV11-2,TRBD2,once,19,TGTGCCAGCAGCTTAGATCCCCCCAGCCTACTAGCGGGAGAGGACGAGCAGTACTTC,CASSLDPPSLLAGEDEQYF
TRBJ2-7,TRBV5-4,TRBD2,.,16,TGTGCCAGCAGCCCCGGGACTAGCGGACAATTTTACGAGCAGTACTTC,CASSPGTSGQFYEQYF
TRBJ2-7,TRBV6-1,.,.,15,TGTGCCAGCAGTGAATTCGAACGAATCATTACCGAGCAGTACTTC,CASSEFERIITEQYF
TRBJ1-4,TRBV7-6,.,.,16,TGTGCCAGCAGCTTAGCACGCGCTGGGGTGGGTGAAAAACTGTTTTTT,CASSLARAGVGEKLFF
TRBJ2-5,TRBV11-3,.,.,18,TGTGCCAGCAGCTTAGGACGATGGGGAGCGGAGGAACAAGAGACCCAGTACTTC,CASSLGRWGAEEQETQYF
TRBJ2-1,TRBV6-5,TRBD1,.,15,TGTGCCAGCAGGCGGAACAGGGGGTTCAACAATGAGCAGTTCTTC,CASRRNRGFNNEQFF
TRBJ2-6,TRBV2,TRBD1,.,14,TGTGCCAGCGGGGGACAGGCTGGGGCCAACGTCCTGACTTTC,CASGGQAGANVLTF
TRBJ2-1,TRBV4-2,.,.,17,TGTGCCAGCAGCCAAGAACTGGTGGGAGGCCTTTACAATGAGCAGTTCTTC,CASSQELVGGLYNEQFF
TRBJ2-2,TRBV7-9,.,.,14,TGTGCCAGCAGCTTAGTGGTCAGAACCGGGGAGCTGTTTTTT,CASSLVVRTGELFF
TRBJ2-1,TRBV12-2,.,.,20,TGTGCAAGTCGCTTAGCGCCAACTAGCGGGAGTACTAGCTCCTACAATGAGCAGTTCTTC,CASRLAPTSGSTSSYNEQFF
TRBJ1-3,TRBV6-1,TRBD1,.,14,TGTGCCAGCATCGGACAGGGCCCGGGAAACACCATATATTTT,CASIGQGPGNTIYF
TRBJ2-7,TRBV18,TRBD2,.,17,TGTGCCAGCTCATCCCAAGGTACGGGAGGGCCTAAGGGCGAGCAGTACTTC,CASSSQGTGGPKGEQYF
TRBJ2-3,TRBV4-2,TRBD2,.,19,TGTGCCAGCAGCCAAGAGACTAGCGGGAGAGGGGGGCCCACAGATACGCAGTATTTT,CASSQETSGRGGPTDTQYF
TRBJ1-1,TRBV10-2,.,once,13,TGCGCCAGCAGTATTGGCGAGAACACTGAAGCTTTCTTT,CASSIGENTEAFF